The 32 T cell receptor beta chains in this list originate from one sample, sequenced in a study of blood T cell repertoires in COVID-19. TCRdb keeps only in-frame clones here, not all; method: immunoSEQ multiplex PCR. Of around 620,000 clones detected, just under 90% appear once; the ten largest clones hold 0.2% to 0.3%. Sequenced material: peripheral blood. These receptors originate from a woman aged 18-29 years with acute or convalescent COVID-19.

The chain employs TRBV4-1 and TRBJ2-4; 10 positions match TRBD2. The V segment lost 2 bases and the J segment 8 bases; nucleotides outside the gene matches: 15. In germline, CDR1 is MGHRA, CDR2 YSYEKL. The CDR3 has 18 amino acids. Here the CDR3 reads CASSQTVSGGADRDIQYF. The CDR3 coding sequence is TGCGCCAGCAGCCAAACTGTGAGCGGGGGGGCCGATAGGGACATTCAGTACTTC.

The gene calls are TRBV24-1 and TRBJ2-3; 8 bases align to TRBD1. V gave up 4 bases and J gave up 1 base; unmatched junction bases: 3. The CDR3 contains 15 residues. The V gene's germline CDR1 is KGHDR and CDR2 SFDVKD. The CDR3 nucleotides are TGTGCCACCAGTGAACAGACAGGGGGCACAGATACGCAGTATTTT. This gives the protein CATSEQTGGTDTQYF.

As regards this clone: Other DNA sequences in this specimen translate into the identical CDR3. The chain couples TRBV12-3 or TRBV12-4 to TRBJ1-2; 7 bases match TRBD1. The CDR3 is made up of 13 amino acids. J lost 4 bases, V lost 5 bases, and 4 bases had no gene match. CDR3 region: CASSPGTAYGYTF. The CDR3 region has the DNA TGTGCCAGCAGTCCCGGGACAGCCTATGGCTACACCTTC.

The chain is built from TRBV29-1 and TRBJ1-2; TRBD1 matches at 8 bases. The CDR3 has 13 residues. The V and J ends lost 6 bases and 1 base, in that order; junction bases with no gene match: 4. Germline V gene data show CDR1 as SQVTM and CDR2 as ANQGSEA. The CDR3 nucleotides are TGCAGCGTGCGGACAGGGCTTAACTATGGCTACACCTTC. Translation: CSVRTGLNYGYTF.

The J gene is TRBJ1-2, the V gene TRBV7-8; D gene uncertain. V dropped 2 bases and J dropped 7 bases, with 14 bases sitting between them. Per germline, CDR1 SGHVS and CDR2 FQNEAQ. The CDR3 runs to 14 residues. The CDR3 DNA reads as TGTGCCAGCAGCTTAAACAGCTTTGTCGGTGGCTACACCTTC. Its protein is CASSLNSFVGGYTF.

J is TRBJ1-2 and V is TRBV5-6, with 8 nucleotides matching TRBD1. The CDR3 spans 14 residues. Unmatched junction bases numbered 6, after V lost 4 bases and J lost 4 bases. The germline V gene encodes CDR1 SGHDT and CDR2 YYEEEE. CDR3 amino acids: CASSNPGQAYGYTF. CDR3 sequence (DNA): TGTGCCAGCAGCAACCCGGGACAGGCCTATGGCTACACCTTC.

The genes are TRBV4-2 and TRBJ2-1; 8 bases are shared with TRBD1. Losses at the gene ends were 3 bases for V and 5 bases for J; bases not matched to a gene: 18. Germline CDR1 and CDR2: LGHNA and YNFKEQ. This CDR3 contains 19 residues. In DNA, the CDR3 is TGTGCCAGCAGCCAGCCGTTCCCCCAACGGGACAGGTTTAACAATGAGCAGTTCTTC. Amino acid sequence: CASSQPFPQRDRFNNEQFF.

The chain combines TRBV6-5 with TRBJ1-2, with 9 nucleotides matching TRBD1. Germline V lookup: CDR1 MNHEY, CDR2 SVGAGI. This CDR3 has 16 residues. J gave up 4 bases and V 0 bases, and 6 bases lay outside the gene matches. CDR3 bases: TGTGCCAGCAGTTACTCGGGACAGGGAGGGTTCTATGGCTACACCTTC. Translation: CASSYSGQGGFYGYTF.

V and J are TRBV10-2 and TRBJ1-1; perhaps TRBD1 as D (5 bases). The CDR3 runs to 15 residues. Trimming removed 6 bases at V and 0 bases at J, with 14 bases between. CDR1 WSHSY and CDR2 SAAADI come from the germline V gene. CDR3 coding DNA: TGCGCCAGCAGGGCTGGCGGGGGGATGAACACTGAAGCTTTCTTT. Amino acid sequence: CASRAGGGMNTEAFF.

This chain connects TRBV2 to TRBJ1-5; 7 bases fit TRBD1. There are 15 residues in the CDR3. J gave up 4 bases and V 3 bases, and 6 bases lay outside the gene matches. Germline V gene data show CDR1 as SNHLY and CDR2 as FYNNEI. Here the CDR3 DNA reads TGTGCCAGCAGTGAGCGGACAGGAGAGAATCAGCCCCAGCATTTT. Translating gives CASSERTGENQPQHF.

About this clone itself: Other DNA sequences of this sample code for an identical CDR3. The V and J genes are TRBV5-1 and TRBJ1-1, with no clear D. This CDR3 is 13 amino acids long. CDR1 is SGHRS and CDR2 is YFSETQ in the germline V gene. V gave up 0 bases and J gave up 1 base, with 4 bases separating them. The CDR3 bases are TGCGCCAGCAGCTTGGGCGGGAACACTGAAGCTTTCTTT. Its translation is CASSLGGNTEAFF.

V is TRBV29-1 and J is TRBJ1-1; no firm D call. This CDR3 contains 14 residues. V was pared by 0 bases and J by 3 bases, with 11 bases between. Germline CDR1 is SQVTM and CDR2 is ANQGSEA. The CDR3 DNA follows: TGCAGCGTTGAAGATGGTCCGGGATACACTGAAGCTTTCTTT. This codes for CSVEDGPGYTEAFF.

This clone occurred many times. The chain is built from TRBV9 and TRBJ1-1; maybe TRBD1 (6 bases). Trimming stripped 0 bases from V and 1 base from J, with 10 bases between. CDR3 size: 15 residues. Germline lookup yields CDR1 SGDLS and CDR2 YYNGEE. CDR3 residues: CASSVADSQNTEAFF. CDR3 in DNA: TGTGCCAGCAGCGTAGCGGACAGTCAGAACACTGAAGCTTTCTTT.

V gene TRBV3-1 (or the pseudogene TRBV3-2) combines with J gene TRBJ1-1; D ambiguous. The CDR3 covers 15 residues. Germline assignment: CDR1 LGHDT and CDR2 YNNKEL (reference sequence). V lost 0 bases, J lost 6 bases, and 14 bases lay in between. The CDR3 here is CASSQDARCIPEAFF. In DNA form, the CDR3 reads TGTGCCAGCAGCCAAGATGCGCGGTGTATCCCTGAAGCTTTCTTT.

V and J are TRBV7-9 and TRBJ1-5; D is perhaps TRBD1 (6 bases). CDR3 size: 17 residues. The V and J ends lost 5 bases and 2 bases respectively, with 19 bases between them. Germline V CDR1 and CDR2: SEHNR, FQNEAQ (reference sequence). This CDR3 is CASSRGQGQRGNQPQHF. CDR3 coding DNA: TGTGCCAGCAGCCGGGGCCAGGGGCAACGGGGCAATCAGCCCCAGCATTTT.

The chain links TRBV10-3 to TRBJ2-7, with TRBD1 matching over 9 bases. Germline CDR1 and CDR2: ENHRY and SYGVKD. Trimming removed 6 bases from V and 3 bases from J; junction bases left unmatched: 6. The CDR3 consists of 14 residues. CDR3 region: CAIREQGAFYEQYF. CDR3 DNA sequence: TGTGCCATCAGGGAACAGGGGGCGTTCTACGAGCAGTACTTC.

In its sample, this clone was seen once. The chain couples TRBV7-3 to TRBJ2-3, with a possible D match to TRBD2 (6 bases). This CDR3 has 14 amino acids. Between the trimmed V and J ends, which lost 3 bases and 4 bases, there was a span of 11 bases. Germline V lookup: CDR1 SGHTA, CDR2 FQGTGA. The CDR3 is CASSLGGGADTQYF. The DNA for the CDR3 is TGTGCCAGCAGCTTGGGCGGCGGGGCAGATACGCAGTATTTT.

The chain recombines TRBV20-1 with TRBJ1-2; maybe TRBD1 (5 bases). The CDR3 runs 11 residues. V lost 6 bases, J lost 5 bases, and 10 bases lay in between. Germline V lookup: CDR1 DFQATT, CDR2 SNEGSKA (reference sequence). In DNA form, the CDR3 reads TGCAGTGCGACGGACATGTATGGCTACACCTTC. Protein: CSATDMYGYTF.

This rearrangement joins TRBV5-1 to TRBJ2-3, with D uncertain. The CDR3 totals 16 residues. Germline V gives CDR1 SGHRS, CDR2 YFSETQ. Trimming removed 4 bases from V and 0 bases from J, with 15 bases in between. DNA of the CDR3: TGCGCCAGCAGCCGACGAGAAATGCGGAGCACAGATACGCAGTATTTT. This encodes CASSRREMRSTDTQYF. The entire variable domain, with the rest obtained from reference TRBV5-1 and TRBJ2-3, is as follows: KAGVTQTPRYLIKTRGQQVTLSCSPISGHRSVSWYQQTPGQGLQFLFEYFSETQRNKGNFPGRFSGRQFSNSRSEMNVSTLELGDSALYLCASSRREMRSTDTQYFGPGTRLTVL.

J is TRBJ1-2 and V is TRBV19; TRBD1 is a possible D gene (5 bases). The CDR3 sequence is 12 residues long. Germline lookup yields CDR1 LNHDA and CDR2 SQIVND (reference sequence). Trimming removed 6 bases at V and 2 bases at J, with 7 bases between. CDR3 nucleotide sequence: TGTGCCAGTAGGACAGACAACTATGGCTACACCTTC. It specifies CASRTDNYGYTF.

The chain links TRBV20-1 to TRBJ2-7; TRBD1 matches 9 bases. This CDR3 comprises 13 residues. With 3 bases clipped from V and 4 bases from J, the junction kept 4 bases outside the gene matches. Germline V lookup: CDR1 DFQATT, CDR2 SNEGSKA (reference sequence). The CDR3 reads CSASGDRVYEQYF. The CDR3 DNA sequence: TGCAGTGCTAGTGGGGACAGGGTATACGAGCAGTACTTC.

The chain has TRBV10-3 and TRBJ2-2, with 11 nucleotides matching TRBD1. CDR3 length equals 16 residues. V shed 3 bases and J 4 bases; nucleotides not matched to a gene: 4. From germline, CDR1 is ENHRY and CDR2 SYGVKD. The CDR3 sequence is CAISDPGQGGTGELFF. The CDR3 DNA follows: TGTGCCATCAGTGACCCGGGACAGGGGGGCACCGGGGAGCTGTTTTTT.

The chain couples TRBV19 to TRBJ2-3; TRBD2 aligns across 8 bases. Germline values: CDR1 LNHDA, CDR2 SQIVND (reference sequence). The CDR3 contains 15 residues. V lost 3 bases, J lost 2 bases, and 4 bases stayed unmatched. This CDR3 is CASSMRGDATDTQYF. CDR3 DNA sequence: TGTGCCAGTAGTATGCGGGGGGACGCCACAGATACGCAGTATTTT.

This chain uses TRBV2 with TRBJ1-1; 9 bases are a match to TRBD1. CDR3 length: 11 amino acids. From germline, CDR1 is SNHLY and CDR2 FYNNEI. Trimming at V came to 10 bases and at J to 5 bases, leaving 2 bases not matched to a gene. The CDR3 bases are TGTGCCACACAGGGGGCGACTGAAGCTTTCTTT. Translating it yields CATQGATEAFF.

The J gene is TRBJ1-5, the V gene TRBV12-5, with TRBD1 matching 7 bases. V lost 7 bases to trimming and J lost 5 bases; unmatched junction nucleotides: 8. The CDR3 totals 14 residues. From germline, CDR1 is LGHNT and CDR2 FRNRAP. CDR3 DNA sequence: TGTGCTAGTGCCCCCAGGGGGTCCTATCAGCCCCAGCATTTT. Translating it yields CASAPRGSYQPQHF.

CDR3 in amino acids: CATRRGPNEKLFF. The CDR3 coding sequence is TGCGCCACCAGACGAGGTCCTAATGAAAAACTGTTTTTT. The rearrangement joins TRBV5-1 to TRBJ1-4; D call uncertain. The CDR3 length is 13 residues. The germline V gene encodes CDR1 SGHRS and CDR2 YFSETQ. V was pared by 9 bases and J by 3 bases, with 12 bases between. The entire variable domain, with the rest obtained from reference TRBV5-1 and TRBJ1-4, is as follows: KAGVTQTPRYLIKTRGQQVTLSCSPISGHRSVSWYQQTPGQGLQFLFEYFSETQRNKGNFPGRFSGRQFSNSRSEMNVSTLELGDSALYLCATRRGPNEKLFFGSGTQLSVL.

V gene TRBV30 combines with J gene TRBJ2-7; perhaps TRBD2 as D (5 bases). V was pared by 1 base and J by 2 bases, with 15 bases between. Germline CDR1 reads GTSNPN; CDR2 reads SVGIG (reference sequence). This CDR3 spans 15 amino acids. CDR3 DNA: TGTGCCTGGAGTGCCGGAGGCTACACAGCCTACGAGCAGTACTTC. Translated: CAWSAGGYTAYEQYF.

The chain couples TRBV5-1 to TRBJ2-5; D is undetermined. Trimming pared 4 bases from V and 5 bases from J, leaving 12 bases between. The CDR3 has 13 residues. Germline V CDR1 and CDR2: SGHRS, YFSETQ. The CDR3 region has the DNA TGCGCCAGCAGCGAGAACGTCGGGGAGACCCAGTACTTC. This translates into CASSENVGETQYF.

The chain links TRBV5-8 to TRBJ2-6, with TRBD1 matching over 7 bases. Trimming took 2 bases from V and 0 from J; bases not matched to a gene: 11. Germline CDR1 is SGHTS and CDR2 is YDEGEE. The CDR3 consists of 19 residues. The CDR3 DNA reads TGTGCCAGCAGCTTTCGGGAAGGGGGCTCCCTCTCTGGGGCCAACGTCCTGACTTTC. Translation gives CASSFREGGSLSGANVLTF.

This CDR3 reads CASQFDRESTEAFF. The CDR3 region has the DNA TGTGCCAGTCAATTTGACAGGGAGAGCACTGAAGCTTTCTTT. The J gene is TRBJ1-1, the V gene TRBV19; 7 nucleotides line up with TRBD1. The V gene's germline CDR1 is LNHDA and CDR2 SQIVND (reference sequence). The CDR3 is 14 amino acids. V shed 8 bases, J shed 4 bases, and the junction held 10 bases outside the gene matches.

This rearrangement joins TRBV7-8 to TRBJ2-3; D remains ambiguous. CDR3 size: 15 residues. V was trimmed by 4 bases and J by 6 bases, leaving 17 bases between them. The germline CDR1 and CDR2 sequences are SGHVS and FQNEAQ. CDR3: CASSSHVASRDTQYF. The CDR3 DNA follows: TGTGCCAGCAGCTCCCACGTAGCATCGAGGGATACGCAGTATTTT.

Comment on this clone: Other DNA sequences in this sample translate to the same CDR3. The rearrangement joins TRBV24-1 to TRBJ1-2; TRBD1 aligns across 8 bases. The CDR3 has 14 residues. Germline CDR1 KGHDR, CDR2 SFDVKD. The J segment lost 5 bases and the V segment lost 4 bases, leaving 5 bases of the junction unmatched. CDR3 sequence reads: CATSDPDRAYGYTF. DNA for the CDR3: TGTGCCACCAGTGACCCGGACAGGGCTTATGGCTACACCTTC.